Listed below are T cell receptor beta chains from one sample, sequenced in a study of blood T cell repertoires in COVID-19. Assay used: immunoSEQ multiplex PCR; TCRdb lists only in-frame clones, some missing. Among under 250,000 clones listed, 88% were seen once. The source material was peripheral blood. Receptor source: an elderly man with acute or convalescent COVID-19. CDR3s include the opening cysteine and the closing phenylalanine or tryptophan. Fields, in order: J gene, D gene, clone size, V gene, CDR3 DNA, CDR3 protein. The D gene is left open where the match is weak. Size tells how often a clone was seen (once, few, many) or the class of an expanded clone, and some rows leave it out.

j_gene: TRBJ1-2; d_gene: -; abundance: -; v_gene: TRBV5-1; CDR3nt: TGCGCCAGCAGCTTCCAGAGGTTGGTACCCGGAGGCTACACCTTC; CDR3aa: CASSFQRLVPGGYTF
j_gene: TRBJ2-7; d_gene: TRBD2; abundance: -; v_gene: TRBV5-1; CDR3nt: TGCGCCAGCAGCTTTACTAGCGGGAGGGCCTACGAGCAGTACTTC; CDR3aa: CASSFTSGRAYEQYF
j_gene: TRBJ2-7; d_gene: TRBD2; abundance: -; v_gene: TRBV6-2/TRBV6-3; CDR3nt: TGTGCCAGCAGTTTGGTTCTAGCGGGACTCGAGCAGTACTTC; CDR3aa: CASSLVLAGLEQYF
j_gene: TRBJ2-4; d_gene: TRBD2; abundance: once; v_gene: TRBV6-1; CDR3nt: TGTGCCAGCAGTGAAAGAAGCGGGGGCAGAAACATTCAGTACTTC; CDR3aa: CASSERSGGRNIQYF
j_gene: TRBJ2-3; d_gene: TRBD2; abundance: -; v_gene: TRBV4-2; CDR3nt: TGTGCCAGCAGCACAGAGGGGAGGGGAGATACGCAGTATTTT; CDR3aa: CASSTEGRGDTQYF
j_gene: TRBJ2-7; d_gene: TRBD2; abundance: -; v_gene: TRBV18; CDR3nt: TGTGCCAGCTCACCCCTGGAGGTTAGCGGGGGTCCTGGCGAGCAGTACTTC; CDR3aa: CASSPLEVSGGPGEQYF
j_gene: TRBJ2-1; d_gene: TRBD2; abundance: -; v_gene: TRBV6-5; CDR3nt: TGTGCCAGCAGTTACTTGGGACTATCCAATGAGCAGTTCTTC; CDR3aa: CASSYLGLSNEQFF
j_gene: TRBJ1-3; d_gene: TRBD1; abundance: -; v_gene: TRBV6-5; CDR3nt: TGTGCCAGCAGTTACGACAGGGCTGCAGGAAACACCATATATTTT; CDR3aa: CASSYDRAAGNTIYF
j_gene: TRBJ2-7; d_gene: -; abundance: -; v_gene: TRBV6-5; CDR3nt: TGTGCCAGCTTAGATCCATTAGCCCGGCAGTACTTC; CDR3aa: CASLDPLARQYF
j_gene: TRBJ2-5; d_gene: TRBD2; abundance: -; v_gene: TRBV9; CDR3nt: TGTGCCAGCAGCGAGGGGAGCGGGGGCCAAGAGACCCAGTACTTC; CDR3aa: CASSEGSGGQETQYF
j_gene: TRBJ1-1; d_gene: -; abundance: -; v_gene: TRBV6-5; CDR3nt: TGTGCCAGCAGTAAGAGGGTAGACGGGAACACTGAAGCTTTCTTT; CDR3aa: CASSKRVDGNTEAFF
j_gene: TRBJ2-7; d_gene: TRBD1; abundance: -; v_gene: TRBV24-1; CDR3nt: TGTGCCACCAGTGATTCCGGGACAGGACTCAACTACGAGCAGTACTTC; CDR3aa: CATSDSGTGLNYEQYF
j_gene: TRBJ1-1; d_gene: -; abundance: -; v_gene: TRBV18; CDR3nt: TGTGCCAGCTCACCGGACAGAGGGACTGAAGCTTTCTTT; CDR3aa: CASSPDRGTEAFF
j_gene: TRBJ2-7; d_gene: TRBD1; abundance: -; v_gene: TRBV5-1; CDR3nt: TGCGCCAGCAGAAACCCCTCGACAGGGGGCTTTGAGGAGCAGTACTTC; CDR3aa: CASRNPSTGGFEEQYF
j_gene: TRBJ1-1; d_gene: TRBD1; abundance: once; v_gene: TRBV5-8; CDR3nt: TGTGCCAGCAGCAAAGGACAGGCCGCCTCTGAAGCTTTCTTT; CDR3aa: CASSKGQAASEAFF
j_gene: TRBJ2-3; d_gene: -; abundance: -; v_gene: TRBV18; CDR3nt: TGTGCCAGCTCACCACCGCCCGCGGTCGATACGCAGTATTTT; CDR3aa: CASSPPPAVDTQYF
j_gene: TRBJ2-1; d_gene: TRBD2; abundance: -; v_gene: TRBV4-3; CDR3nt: TGCGCCAGCAGCCTTCAGCGGGAGGTGGATGAGCAGTTCTTC; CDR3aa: CASSLQREVDEQFF
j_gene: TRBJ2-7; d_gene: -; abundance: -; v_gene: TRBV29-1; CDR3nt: TGCAGCGTGAGGAGGGGCAATCAGGGCGAGCAGTACTTC; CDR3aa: CSVRRGNQGEQYF
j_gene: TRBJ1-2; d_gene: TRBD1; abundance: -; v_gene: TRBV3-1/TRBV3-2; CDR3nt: TGTGCCAGCAGCCTGTGGGGGAGGCAGGGGGCCATAGGGTATGGCTACACCTTC; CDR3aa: CASSLWGRQGAIGYGYTF
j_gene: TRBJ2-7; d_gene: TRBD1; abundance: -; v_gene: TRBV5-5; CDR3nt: TGTGCCAGCAGCTTCGTTTTCCCCCGGGACAGGGGGGACGAGCAGTACTTC; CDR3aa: CASSFVFPRDRGDEQYF
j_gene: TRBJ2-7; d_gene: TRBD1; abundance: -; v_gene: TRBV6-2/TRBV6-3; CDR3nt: TGTGCCAGCAGCCCACAGGGGGCGGGGGAGCAGTACTTC; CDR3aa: CASSPQGAGEQYF
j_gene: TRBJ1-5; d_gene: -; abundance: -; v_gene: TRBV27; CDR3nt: TGTGCCAGCAGTAAACGGGGGGGTAGCAATCAGCCCCAGCATTTT; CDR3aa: CASSKRGGSNQPQHF
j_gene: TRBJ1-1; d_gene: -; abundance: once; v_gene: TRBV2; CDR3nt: TGTGCCAGCAGACCCGAGTTGGGAGTCAACTCTGAAGCTTTCTTT; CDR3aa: CASRPELGVNSEAFF
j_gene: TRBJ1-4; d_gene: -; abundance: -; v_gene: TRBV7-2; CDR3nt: TGTGCCAGCAGCCTGGACAGAAGGAGTGAAAAACTGTTTTTT; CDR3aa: CASSLDRRSEKLFF
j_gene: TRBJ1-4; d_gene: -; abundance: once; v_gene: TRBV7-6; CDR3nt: TGTGCCAGCAGCTTAAGTCCGTTAACAAATGAAAAACTGTTTTTT; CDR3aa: CASSLSPLTNEKLFF
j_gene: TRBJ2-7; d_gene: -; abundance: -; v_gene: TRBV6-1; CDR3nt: TGTGCCAGCAGTGAAGGGGGACGGGGGACCTACGAGCAGTACTTC; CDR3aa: CASSEGGRGTYEQYF
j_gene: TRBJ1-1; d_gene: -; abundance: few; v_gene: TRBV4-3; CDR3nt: TGCGCCAGCAGCCATCGTTACAGGGAGAGGAACACTGAAGCTTTCTTT; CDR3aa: CASSHRYRERNTEAFF
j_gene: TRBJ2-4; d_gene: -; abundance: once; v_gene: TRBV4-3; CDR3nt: TGCGCCAGCAGCCAAGATTGGACAGCTTCGGGCAAAAACATTCAGTACTTC; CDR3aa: CASSQDWTASGKNIQYF